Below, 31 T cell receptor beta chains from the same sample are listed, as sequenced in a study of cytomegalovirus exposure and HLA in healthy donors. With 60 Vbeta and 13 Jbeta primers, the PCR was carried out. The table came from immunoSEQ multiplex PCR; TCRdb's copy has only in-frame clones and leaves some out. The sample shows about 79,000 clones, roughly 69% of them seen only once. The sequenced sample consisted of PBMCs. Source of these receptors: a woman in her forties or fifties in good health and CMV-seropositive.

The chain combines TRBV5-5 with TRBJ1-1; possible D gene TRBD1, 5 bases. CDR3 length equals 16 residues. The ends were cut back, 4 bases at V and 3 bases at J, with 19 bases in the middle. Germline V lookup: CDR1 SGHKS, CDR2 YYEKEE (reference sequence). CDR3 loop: CASSKERQGSDTEAFF. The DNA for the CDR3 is TGTGCCAGCAGCAAAGAACGCCAGGGATCGGACACTGAAGCTTTCTTT.

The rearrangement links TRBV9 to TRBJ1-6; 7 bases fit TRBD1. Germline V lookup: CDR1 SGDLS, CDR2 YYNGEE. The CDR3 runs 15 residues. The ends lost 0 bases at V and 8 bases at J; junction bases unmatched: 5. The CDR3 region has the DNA TGTGCCAGCAGCGTAGAGGGGGCCCCGGATTCACCCCTCCACTTT. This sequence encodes CASSVEGAPDSPLHF.

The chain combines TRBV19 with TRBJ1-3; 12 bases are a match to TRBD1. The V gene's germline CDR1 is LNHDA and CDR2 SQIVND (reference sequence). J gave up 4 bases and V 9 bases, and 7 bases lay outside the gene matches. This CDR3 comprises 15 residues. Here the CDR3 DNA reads TGTGCCAGCGCCGGGACAGGGGGCGCGGGAAACACCATATATTTT. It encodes CASAGTGGAGNTIYF.

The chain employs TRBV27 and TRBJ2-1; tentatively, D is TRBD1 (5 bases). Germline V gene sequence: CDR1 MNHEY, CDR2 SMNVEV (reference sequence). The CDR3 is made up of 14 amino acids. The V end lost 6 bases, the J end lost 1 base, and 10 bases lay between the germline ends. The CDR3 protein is CASSLYRSYNEQFF. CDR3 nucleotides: TGTGCCAGCAGCCTCTACAGGTCCTACAATGAGCAGTTCTTC.

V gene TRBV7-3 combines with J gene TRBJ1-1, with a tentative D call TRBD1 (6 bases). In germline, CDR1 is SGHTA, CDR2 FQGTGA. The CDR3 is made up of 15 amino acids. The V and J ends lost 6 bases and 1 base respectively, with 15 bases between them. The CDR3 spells CASRAIGGGNTEAFF. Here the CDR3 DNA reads TGTGCCAGCAGAGCGATTGGGGGCGGGAACACTGAAGCTTTCTTT.

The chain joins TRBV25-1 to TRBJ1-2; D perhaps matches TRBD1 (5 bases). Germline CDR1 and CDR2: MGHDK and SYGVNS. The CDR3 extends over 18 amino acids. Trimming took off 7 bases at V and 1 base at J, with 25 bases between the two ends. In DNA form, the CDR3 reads TGTGCCAGCACCAACGAAAGAGGCGAGGCAGGGTTTAACTATGGCTACACCTTC. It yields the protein CASTNERGEAGFNYGYTF.

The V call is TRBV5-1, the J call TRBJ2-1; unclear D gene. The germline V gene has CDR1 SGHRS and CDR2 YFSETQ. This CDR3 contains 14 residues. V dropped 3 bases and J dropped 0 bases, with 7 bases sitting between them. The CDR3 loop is CASSSISSYNEQFF. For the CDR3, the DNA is TGCGCCAGCAGCTCTATAAGCTCCTACAATGAGCAGTTCTTC.

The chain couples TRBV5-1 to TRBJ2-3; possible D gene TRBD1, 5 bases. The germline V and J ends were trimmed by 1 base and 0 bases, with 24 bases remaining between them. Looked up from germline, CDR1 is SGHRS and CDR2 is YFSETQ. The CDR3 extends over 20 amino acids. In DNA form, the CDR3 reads TGCGCCAGCAGCTTGAAAGCCAGGGTAGGCTCTCGCACTAGCACAGATACGCAGTATTTT. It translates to CASSLKARVGSRTSTDTQYF.

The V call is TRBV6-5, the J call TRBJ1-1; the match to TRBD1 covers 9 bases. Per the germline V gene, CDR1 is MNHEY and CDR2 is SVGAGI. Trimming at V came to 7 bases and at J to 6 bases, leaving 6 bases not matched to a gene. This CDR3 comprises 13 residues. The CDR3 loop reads CASKPGQGSEAFF. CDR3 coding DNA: TGTGCCAGCAAACCCGGACAGGGGTCTGAAGCTTTCTTT.

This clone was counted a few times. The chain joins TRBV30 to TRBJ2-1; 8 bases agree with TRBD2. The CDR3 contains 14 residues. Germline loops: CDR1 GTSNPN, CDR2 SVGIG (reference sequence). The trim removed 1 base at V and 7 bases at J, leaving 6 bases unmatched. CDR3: CAWSEAGGRNEQFF. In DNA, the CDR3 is TGTGCCTGGAGTGAGGCGGGGGGCCGTAATGAGCAGTTCTTC. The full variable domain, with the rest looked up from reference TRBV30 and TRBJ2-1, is SQTIHQWPATLVQPVGSPLSLECTVEGTSNPNLYWYRQAAGRGLQLLFYSVGIGQISSEVPQNLSASRPQDRQFILSSKKLLLSDSGFYLCAWSEAGGRNEQFFGPGTRLTVL.

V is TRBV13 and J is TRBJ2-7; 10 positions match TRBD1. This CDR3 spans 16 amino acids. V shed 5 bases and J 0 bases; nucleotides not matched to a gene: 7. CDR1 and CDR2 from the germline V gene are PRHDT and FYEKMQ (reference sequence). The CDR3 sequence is CASSGGTGEASYEQYF. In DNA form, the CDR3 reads TGTGCCAGCAGCGGTGGGACAGGGGAAGCCTCCTACGAGCAGTACTTC.

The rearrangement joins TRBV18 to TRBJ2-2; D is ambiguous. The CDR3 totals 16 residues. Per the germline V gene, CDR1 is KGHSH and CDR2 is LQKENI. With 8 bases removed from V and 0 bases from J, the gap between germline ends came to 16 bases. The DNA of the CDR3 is TGTGCCAGCCCCCGCCCAGAGGCGGCGAACACCGGGGAGCTGTTTTTT. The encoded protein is CASPRPEAANTGELFF.

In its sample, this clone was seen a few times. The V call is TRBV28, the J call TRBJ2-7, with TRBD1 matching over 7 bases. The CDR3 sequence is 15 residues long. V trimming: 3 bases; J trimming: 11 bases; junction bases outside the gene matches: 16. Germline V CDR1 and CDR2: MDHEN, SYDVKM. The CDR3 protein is CASSLEAGGNLRKYV. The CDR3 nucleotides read TGTGCCAGCAGTTTGGAGGCAGGGGGTAATCTCAGGAAGTACGTC.

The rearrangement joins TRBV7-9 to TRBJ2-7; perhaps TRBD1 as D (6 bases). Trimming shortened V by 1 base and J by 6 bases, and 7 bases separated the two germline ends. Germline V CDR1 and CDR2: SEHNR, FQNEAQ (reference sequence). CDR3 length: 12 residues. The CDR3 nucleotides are TGTGCCAGCAGCTTAGGAGGGGGCGAGCAGTACGTC. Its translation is CASSLGGGEQYV.

CDR3 in DNA: TGCAGTGCTGACAGGGGTGAGACCCAGTACTTC. It codes for CSADRGETQYF. The J gene is TRBJ2-5, the V gene TRBV20-1; 8 bases fit TRBD1. CDR1 is DFQATT and CDR2 is SNEGSKA in the germline V gene (reference sequence). This CDR3 has 11 amino acids. V lost 5 bases, J lost 5 bases, and 1 base stayed unmatched.

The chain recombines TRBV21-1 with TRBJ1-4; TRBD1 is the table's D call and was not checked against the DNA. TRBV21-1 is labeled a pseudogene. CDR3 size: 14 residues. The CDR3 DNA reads TGTGCCAGCAGCAGCAGTGCAACTAATGAAAAACTGTTTTTT. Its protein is CASSSSATNEKLFF.

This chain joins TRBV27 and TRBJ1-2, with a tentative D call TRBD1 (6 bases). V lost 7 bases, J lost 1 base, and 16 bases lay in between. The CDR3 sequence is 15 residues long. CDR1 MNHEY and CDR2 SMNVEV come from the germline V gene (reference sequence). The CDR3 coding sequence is TGTGCCAGCACCTTCAACAGGGATATTAACTATGGCTACACCTTC. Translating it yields CASTFNRDINYGYTF.

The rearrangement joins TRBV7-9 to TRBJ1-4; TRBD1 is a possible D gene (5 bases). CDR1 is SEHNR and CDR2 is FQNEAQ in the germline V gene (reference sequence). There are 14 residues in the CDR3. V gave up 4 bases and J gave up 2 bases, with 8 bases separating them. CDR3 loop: CASSSTDTNEKLFF. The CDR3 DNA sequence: TGTGCCAGCAGCTCGACAGATACTAATGAAAAACTGTTTTTT.

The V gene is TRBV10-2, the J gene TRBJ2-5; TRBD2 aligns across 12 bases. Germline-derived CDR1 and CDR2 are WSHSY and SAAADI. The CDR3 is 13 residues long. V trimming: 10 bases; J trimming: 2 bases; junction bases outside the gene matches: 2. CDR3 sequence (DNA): TGCGCCACCGGACTAGCGGGGCAAGAGACCCAGTACTTC. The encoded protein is CATGLAGQETQYF.

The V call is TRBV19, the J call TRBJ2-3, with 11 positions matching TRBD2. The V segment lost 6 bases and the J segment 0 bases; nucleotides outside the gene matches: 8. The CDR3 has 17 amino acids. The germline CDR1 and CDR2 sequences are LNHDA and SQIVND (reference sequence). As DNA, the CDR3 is TGTGCCAGTAGACGACTAGCGGGGAGAACTAGCACAGATACGCAGTATTTT. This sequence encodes CASRRLAGRTSTDTQYF. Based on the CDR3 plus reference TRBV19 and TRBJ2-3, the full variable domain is DGGITQSPKYLFRKEGQNVTLSCEQNLNHDAMYWYRQDPGQGLRLIYYSQIVNDFQKGDIAEGYSVSREKKESFPLTVTSAQKNPTAFYLCASRRLAGRTSTDTQYFGPGTRLTVL.

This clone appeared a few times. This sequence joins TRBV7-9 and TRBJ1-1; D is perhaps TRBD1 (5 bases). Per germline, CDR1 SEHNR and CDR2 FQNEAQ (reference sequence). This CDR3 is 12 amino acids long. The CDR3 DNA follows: TGTTCCACCGATGGGGGGTCGACTGAAGCTTTCTTT. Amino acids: CSTDGGSTEAFF.

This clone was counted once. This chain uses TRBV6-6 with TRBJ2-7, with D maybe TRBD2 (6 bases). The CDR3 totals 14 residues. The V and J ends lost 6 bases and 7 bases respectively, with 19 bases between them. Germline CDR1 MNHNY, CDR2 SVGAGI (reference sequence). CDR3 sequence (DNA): TGTGCCAGCAGCGACGGGGGATTTACGCGGGAGCAGTACTTC. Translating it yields CASSDGGFTREQYF.

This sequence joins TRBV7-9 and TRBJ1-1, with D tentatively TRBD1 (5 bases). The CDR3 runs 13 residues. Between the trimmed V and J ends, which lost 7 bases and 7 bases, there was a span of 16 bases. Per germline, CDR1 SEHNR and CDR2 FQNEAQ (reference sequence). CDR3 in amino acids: CASTPPGQGEAFF. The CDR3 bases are TGTGCCAGCACCCCCCCCGGGCAGGGTGAAGCTTTCTTT. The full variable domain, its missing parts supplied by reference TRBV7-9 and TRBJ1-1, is DTGVSQNPRHKITKRGQNVTFRCDPISEHNRLYWYRQTLGQGPEFLTYFQNEAQLEKSRLLSDRFSAERPKGSFSTLEIQRTEQGDSAMYLCASTPPGQGEAFFGQGTRLTVV.

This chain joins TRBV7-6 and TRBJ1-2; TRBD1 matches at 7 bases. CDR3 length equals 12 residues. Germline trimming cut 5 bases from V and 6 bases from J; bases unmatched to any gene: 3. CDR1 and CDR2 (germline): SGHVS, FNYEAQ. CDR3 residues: CASSLGGDGYTF. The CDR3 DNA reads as TGTGCCAGCAGCCTAGGGGGCGATGGCTACACCTTC. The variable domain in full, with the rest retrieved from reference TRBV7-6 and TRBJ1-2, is GAGVSQSPRYKVTKRGQDVALRCDPISGHVSLYWYRQALGQGPEFLTYFNYEAQQDKSGLPNDRFSAERPEGSISTLTIQRTEQRDSAMYRCASSLGGDGYTFGSGTRLTVV.

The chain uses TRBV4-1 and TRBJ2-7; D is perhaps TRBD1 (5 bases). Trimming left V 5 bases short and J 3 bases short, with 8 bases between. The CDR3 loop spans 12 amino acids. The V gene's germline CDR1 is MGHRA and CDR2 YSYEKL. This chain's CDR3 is CASSNTGYEQYF. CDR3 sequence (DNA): TGCGCCAGCAGCAACACAGGCTACGAGCAGTACTTC.

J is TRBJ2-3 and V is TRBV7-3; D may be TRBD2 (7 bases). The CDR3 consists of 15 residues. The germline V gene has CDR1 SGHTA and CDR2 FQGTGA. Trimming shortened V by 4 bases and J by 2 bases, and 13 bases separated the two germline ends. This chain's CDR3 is CASSSTGGLTDTQYF. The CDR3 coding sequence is TGTGCCAGCAGCTCGACGGGGGGCCTCACAGATACGCAGTATTTT.

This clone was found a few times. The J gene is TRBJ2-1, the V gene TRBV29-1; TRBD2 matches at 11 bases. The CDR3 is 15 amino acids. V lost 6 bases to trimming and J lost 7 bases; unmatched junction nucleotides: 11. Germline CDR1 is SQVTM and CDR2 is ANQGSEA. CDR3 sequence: CSVASRLAGLNEQFF. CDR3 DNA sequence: TGCAGCGTGGCTTCCCGACTAGCGGGGTTAAATGAGCAGTTCTTC.

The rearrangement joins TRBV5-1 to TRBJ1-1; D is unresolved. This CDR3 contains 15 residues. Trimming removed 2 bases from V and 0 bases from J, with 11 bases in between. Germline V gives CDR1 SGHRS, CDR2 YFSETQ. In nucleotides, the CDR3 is TGCGCCAGCAGCTTTTCCGGCAGGATGAACACTGAAGCTTTCTTT. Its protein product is CASSFSGRMNTEAFF.

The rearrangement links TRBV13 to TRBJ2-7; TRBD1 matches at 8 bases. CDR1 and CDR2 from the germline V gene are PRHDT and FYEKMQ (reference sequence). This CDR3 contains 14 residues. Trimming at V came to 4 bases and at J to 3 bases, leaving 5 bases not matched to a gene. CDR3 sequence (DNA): TGTGCCAGCAGCTCGGGACAGGTGAGCTACGAGCAGTACTTC. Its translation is CASSSGQVSYEQYF.

The CDR3 coding sequence is TGTGCCAGCAGTCTTTACAGGGAATTTGGCACCGGGGAGCTGTTTTTT. Translating gives CASSLYREFGTGELFF. V is TRBV7-6 and J is TRBJ2-2, with D perhaps TRBD1 (6 bases). V was pared by 6 bases and J by 4 bases, with 18 bases between. The CDR3 is 16 residues long. From germline, CDR1 is SGHVS and CDR2 FNYEAQ.

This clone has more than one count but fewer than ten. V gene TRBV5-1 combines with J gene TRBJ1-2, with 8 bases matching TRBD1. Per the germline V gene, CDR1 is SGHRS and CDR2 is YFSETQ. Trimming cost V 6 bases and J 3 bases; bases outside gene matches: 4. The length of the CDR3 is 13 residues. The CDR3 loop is CASTPDRDYGYTF. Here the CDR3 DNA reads TGCGCCAGCACCCCGGACAGGGACTATGGCTACACCTTC.